This T cell receptor (beta chain) was sequenced during a study of shared clonotypes between healthy human individuals. Clones were read by immunoSEQ multiplex PCR, and TCRdb kept only the in-frame ones, dropping some. The sample shows 2 million to 2.5 million clones, 90% to 96% of them seen only once. The trim removed 6 bases at V and 1 base at J, leaving 3 bases unmatched. The CDR3 has 15 amino acids. The germline gives CDR1 MDHEN, CDR2 SYDVKM. The sequencing sample was made of naive CD4+ T cells sorted from blood. Noted subset: CD45RA+ positively selected. This chain joins TRBV28 and TRBJ2-7; 13 bases agree with TRBD2. This receptor was identified in a man aged 18 to 29 in good health. CDR3 sequence: CASRLLAGGSYEQYF. The CDR3 DNA sequence: TGTGCCAGCAGATTACTAGCGGGGGGGTCCTACGAGCAGTACTTC.